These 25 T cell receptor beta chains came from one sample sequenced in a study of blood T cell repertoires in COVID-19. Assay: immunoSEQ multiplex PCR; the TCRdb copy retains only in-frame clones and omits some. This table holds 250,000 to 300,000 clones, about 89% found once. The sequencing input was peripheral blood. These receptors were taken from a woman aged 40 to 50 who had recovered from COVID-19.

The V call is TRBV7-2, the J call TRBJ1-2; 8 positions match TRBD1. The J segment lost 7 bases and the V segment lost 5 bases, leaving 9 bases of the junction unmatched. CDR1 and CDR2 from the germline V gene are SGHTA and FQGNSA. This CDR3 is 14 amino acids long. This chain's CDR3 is CASSLRQGALGYTF. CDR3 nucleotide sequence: TGTGCCAGCAGCCTGAGGCAGGGGGCGCTTGGCTACACCTTC.

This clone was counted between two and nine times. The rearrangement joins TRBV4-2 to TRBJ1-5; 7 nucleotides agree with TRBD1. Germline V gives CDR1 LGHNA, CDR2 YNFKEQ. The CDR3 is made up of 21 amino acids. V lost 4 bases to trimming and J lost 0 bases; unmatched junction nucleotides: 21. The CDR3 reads CASSPCRGARKIPYSNQPQHF. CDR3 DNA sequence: TGTGCCAGCAGCCCATGCAGGGGGGCCAGAAAGATACCGTATAGCAATCAGCCCCAGCATTTT.

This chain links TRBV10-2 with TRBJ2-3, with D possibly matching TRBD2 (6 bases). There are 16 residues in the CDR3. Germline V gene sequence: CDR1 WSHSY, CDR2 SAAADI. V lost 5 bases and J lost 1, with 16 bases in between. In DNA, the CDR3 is TGCGCCAGCAGTTTTATGCGGGGAAGGGGCACAGATACGCAGTATTTT. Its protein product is CASSFMRGRGTDTQYF.

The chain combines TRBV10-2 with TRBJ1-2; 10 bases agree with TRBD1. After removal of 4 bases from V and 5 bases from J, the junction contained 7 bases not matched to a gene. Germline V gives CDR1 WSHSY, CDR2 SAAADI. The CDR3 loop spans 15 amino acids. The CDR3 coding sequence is TGCGCCAGCAGTGCGGACAGGGGGGGGTGGTATGGCTACACCTTC. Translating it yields CASSADRGGWYGYTF.

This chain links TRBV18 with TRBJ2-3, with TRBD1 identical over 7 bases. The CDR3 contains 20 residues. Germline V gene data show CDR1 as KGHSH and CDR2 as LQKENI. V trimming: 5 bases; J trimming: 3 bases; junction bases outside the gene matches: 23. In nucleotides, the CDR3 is TGTGCCAGCTCATCGCGAGGGACAGTTAGCCTCCTAGAAACGACAGATACGCAGTATTTT. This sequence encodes CASSSRGTVSLLETTDTQYF.

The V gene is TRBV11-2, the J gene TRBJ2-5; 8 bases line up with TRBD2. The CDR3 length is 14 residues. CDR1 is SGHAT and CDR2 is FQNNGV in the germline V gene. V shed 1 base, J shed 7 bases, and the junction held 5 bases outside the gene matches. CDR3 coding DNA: TGTGCCAGCAGCTTAGTTGGGCTAGCGGGGACCCAGTACTTC. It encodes CASSLVGLAGTQYF.

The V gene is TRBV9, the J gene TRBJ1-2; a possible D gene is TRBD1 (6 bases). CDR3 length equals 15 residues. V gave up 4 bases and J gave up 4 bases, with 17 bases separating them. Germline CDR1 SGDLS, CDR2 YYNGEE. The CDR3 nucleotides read TGTGCCAGCAGCAACCTGGGGGGGGCGAGCTATGGCTACACCTTC. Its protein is CASSNLGGASYGYTF.

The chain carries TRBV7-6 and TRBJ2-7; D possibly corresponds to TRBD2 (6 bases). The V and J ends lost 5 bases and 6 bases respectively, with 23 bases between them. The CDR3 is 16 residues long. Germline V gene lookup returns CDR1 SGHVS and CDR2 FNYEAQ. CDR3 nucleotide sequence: TGTGCCAGCAGCGGCCAGGCGGGGCTCGTTGGTCTCGAGCAGTACTTC. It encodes CASSGQAGLVGLEQYF.

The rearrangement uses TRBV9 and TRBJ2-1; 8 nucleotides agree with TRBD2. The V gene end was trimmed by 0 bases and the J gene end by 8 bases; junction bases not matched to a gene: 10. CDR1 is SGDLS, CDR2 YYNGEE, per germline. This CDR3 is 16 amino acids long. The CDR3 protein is CASSVGRTSQGDEQFF. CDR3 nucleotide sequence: TGTGCCAGCAGCGTAGGTAGGACTAGCCAGGGCGATGAGCAGTTCTTC.

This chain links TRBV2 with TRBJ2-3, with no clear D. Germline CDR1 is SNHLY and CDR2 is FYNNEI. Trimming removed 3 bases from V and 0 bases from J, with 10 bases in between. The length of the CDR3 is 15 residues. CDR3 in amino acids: CASSEGITSTDTQYF. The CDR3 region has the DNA TGTGCCAGCAGTGAGGGCATCACTAGCACAGATACGCAGTATTTT.

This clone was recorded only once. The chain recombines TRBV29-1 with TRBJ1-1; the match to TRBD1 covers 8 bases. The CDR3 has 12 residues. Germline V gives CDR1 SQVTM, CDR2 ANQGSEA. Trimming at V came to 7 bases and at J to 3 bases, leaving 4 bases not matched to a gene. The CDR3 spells CSATGGDTEAFF. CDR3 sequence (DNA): TGCAGCGCCACAGGGGGGGACACTGAAGCTTTCTTT.

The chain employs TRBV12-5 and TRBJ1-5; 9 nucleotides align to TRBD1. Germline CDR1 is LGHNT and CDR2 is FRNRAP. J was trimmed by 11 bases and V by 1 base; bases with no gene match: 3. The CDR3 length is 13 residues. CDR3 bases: TGTGCTAGTGGTTTGGGACAGGGGGAGGCCCAGCATTTT. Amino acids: CASGLGQGEAQHF.

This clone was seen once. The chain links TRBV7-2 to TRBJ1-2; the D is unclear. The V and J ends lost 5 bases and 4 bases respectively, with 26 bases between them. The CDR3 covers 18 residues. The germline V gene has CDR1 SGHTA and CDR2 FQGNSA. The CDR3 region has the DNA TGTGCCAGCAGCCCCGTTGGGCGCGGGCCCCCATCGCGCTATGGCTACACCTTC. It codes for CASSPVGRGPPSRYGYTF.

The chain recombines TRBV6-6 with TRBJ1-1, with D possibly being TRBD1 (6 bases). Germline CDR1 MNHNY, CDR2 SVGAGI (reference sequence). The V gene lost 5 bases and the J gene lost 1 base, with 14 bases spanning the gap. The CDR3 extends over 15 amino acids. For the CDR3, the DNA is TGTGCCAGCAGTCCTCCGGGACATACGAACACTGAAGCTTTCTTT. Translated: CASSPPGHTNTEAFF.

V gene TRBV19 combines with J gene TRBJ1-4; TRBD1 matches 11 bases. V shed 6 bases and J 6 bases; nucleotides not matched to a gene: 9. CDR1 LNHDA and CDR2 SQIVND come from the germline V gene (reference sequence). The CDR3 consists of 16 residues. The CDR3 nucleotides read TGTGCCAGTAGCCCGGGGAAGGGACAGGGGGATGAAAAACTGTTTTTT. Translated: CASSPGKGQGDEKLFF.

The chain's CDR3 is CASSQGILDRTQYF. In DNA, the CDR3 is TGCGCCAGCAGCCAAGGAATTCTAGATCGGACCCAGTACTTC. V gene TRBV4-1 combines with J gene TRBJ2-5; D call uncertain. The CDR3 contains 14 residues. V was cut by 1 base and J by 7 bases, with 13 bases left in between. Germline CDR1 is MGHRA and CDR2 is YSYEKL.

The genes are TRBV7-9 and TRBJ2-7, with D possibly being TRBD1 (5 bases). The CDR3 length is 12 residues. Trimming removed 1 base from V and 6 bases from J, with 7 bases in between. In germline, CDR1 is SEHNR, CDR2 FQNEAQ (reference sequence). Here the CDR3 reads CASSLGDSEQYF. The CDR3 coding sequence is TGTGCCAGCAGCTTAGGCGACAGCGAGCAGTACTTC. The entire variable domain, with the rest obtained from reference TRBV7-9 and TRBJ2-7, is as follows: DTGVSQNPRHKITKRGQNVTFRCDPISEHNRLYWYRQTLGQGPEFLTYFQNEAQLEKSRLLSDRFSAERPKGSFSTLEIQRTEQGDSAMYLCASSLGDSEQYFGPGTRLTVT.

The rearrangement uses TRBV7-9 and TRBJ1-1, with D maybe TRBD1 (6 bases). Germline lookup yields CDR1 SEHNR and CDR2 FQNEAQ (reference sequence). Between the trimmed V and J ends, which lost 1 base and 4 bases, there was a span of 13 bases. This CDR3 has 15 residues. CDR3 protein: CASSLGAGAPTEAFF. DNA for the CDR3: TGTGCCAGCAGCTTAGGGGCAGGGGCCCCCACTGAAGCTTTCTTT.

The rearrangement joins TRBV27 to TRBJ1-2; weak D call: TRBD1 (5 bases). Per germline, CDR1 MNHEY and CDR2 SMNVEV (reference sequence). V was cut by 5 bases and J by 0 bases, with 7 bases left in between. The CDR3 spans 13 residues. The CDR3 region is CASSPDTNYGYTF. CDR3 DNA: TGTGCCAGCAGTCCGGACACTAACTATGGCTACACCTTC.

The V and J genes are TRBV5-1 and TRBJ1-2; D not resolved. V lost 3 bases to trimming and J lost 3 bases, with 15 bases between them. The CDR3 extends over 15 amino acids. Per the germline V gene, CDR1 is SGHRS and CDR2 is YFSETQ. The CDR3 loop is CASSSDPSGDYGYTF. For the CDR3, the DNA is TGCGCCAGCAGCTCGGATCCCAGCGGGGACTATGGCTACACCTTC.

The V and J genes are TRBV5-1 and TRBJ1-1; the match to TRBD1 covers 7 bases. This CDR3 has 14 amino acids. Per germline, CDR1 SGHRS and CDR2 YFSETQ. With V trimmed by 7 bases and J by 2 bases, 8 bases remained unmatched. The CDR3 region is CASAGTAANTEAFF. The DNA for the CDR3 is TGCGCCAGCGCCGGGACAGCCGCCAACACTGAAGCTTTCTTT.

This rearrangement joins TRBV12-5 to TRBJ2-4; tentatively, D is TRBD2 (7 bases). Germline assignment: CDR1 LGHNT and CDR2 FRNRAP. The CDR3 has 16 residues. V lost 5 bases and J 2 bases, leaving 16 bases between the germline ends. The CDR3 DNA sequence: TGTGCTAGTGGTGGGGAGGGGGGCAGACCCAAAAACATTCAGTACTTC. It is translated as CASGGEGGRPKNIQYF.

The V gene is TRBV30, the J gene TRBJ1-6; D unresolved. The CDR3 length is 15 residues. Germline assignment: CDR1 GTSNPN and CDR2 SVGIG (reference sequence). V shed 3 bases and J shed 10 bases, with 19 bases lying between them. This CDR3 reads CAWSVMAGLGSPLHF. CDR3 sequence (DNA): TGTGCCTGGAGCGTGATGGCGGGATTAGGGTCACCCCTCCACTTT.

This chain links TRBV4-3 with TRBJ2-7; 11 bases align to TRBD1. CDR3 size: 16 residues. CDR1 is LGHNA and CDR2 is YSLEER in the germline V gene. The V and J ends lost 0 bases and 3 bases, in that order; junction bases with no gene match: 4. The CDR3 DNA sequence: TGCGCCAGCAGCCAAGATTCCGGGACAGGGGGCTACGAGCAGTACTTC. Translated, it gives CASSQDSGTGGYEQYF.

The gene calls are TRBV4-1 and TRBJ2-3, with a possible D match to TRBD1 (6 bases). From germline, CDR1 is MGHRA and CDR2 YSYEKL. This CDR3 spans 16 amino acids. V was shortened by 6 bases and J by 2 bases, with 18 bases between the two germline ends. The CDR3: CASRSFSGQFTDTQYF. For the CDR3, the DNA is TGCGCCAGCAGGTCCTTTTCGGGACAATTCACAGATACGCAGTATTTT.